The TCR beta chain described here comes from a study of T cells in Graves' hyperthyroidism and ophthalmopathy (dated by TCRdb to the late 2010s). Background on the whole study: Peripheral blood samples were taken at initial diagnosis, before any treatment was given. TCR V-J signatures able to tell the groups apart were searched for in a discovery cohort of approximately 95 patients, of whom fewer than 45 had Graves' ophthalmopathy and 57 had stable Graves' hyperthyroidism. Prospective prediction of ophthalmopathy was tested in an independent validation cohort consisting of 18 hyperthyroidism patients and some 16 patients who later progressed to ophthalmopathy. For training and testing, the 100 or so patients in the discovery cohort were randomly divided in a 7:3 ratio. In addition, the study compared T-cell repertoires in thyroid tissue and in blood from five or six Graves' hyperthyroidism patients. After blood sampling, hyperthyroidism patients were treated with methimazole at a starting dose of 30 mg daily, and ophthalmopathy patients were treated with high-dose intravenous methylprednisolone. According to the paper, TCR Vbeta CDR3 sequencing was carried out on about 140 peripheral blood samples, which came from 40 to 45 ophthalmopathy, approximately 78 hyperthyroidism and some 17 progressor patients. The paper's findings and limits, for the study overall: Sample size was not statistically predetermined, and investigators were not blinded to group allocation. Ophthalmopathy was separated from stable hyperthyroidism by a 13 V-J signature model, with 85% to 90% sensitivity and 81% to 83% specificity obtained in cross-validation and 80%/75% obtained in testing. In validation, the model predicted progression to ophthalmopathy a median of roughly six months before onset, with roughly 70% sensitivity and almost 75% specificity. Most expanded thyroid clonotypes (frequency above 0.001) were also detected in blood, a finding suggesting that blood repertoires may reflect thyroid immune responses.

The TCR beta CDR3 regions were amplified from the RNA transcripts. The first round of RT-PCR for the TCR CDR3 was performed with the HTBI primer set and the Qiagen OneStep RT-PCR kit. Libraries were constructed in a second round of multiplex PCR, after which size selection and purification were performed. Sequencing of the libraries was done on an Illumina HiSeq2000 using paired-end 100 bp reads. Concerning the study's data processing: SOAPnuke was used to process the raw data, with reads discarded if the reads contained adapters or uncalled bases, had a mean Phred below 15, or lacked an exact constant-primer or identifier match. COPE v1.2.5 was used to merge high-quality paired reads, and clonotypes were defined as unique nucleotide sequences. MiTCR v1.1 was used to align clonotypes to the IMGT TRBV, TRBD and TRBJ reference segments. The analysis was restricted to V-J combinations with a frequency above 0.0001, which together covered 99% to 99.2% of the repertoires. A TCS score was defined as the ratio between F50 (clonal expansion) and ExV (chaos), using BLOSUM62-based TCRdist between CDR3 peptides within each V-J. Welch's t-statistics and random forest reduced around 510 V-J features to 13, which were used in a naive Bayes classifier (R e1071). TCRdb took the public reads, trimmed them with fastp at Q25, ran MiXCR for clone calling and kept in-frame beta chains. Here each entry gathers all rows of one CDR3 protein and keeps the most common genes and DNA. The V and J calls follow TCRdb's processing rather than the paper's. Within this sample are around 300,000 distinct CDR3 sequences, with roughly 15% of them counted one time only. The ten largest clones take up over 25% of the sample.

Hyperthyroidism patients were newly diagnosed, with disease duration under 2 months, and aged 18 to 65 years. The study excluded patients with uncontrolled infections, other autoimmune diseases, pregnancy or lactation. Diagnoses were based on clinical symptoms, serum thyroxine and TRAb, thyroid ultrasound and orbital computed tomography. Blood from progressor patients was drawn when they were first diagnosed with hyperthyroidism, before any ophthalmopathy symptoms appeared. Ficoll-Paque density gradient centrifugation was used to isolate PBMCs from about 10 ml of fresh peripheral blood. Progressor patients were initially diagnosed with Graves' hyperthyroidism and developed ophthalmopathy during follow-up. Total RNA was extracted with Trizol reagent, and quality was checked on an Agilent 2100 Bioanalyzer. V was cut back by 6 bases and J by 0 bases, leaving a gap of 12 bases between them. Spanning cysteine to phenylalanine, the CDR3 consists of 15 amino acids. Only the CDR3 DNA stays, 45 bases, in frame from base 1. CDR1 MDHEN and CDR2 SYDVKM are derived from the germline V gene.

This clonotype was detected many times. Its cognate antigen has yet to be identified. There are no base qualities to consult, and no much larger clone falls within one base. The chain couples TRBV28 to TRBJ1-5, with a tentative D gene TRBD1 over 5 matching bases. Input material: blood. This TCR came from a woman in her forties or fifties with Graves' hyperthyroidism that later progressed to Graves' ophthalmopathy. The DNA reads TGTGCCAGCAGAGGGACGGGCTATAGCAATCAGCCCCAGCATTTT. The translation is CASRGTGYSNQPQHF.